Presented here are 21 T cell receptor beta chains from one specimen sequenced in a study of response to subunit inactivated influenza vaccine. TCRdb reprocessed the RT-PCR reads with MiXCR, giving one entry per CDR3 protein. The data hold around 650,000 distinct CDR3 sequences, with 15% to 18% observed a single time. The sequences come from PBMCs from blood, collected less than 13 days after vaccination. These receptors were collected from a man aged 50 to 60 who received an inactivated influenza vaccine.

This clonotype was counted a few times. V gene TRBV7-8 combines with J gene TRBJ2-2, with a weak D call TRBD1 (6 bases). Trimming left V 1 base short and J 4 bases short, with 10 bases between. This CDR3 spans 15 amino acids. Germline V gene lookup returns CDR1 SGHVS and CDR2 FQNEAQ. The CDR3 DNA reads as TGTGCCAGCAGCTTAGGGGGGCATGGCACCGGGGAGCTGTTTTTT. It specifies CASSLGGHGTGELFF.

The CDR3 protein is CASRRSGGTNEQFF. Written as DNA, the CDR3 is TGTGCCAGCAGACGTAGCGGGGGGACCAATGAGCAGTTCTTC. This rearrangement joins TRBV6-2 or TRBV6-3 to TRBJ2-1; 10 nucleotides match TRBD2. The CDR3 is 14 amino acids. V lost 6 bases to trimming and J lost 6 bases; unmatched junction nucleotides: 5. Germline CDR1 MNHEY, CDR2 SVGEGT.

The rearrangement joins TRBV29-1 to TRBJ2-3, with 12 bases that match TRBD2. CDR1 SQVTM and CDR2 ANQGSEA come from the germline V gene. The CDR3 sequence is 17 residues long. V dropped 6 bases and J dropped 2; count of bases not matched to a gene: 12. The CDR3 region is CSVLGGLAGLFTDTQYF. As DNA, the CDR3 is TGCAGCGTGCTGGGGGGACTAGCGGGCCTCTTCACAGATACGCAGTATTTT.

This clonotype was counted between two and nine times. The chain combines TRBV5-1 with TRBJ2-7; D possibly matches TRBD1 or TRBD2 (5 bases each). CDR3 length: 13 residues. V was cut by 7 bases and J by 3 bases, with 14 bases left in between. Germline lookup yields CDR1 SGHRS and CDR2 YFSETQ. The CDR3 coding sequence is TGCGCCAGCCGCGAGGGGAGCGGCTACGAGCAGTACTTC. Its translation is CASREGSGYEQYF.

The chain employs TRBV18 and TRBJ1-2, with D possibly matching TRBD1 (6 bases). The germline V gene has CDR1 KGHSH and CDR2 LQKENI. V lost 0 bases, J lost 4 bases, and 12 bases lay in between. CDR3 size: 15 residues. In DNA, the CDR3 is TGTGCCAGCTCACCACCGGCTGCAGGGGCCTATGGCTACACCTTC. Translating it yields CASSPPAAGAYGYTF.

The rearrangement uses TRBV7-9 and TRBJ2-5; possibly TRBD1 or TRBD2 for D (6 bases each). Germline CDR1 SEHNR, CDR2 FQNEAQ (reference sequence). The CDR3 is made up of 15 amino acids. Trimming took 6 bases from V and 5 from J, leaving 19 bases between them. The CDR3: CASRQGLRLGETQYF. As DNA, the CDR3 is TGTGCCAGCAGACAGGGACTCCGCCTAGGGGAGACCCAGTACTTC.

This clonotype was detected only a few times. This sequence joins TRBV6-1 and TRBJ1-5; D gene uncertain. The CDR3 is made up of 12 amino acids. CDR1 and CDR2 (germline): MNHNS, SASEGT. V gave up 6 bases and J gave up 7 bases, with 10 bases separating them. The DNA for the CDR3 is TGTGCCAGCAGGGGAGGTACCCAGCCCCAGCATTTT. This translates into CASRGGTQPQHF.

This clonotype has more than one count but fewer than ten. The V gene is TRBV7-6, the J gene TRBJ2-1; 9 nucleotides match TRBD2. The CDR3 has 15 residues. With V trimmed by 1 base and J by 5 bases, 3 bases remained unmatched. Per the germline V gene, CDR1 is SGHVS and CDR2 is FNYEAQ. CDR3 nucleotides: TGTGCCAGCAGCTTAGTGCCTAGCGGGAACAATGAGCAGTTCTTC. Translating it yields CASSLVPSGNNEQFF.

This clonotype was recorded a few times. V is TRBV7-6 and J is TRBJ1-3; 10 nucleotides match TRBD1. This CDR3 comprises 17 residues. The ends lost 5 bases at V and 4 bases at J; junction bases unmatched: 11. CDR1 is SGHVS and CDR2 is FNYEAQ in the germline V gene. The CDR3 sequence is CASSRGGTGVSGNTIYF. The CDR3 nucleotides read TGTGCCAGCAGCCGAGGGGGGACAGGGGTGTCCGGAAACACCATATATTTT.

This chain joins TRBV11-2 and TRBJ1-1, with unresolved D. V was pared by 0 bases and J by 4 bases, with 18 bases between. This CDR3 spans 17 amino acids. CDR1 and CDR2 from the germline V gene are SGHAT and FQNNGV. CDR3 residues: CASSLDRYWSMGTEAFF. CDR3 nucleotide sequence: TGTGCCAGCAGCTTAGATAGATATTGGTCGATGGGCACTGAAGCTTTCTTT. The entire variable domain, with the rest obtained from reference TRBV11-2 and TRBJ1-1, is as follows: EAGVAQSPRYKIIEKRQSVAFWCNPISGHATLYWYQQILGQGPKLLIQFQNNGVVDDSQLPKDRFSAERLKGVDSTLKIQPAKLEDSAVYLCASSLDRYWSMGTEAFFGQGTRLTVV.

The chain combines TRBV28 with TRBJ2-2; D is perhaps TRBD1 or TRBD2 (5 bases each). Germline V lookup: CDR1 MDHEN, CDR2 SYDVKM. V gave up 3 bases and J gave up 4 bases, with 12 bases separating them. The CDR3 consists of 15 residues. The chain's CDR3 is CASSFWTRGTGELFF. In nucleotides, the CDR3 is TGTGCCAGCAGTTTTTGGACACGGGGCACCGGGGAGCTGTTTTTT.

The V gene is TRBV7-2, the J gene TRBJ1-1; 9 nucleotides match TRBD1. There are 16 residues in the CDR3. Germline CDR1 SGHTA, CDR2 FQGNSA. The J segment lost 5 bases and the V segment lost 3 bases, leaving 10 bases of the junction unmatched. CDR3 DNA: TGTGCCAGCAGCTTTATATGGGGGACAGGGAGGACTGAAGCTTTCTTT. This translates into CASSFIWGTGRTEAFF.

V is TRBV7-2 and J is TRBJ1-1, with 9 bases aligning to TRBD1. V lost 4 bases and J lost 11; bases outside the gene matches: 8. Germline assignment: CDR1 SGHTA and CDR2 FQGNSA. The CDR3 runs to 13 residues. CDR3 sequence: CASSSPGQGLAFF. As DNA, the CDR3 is TGTGCCAGCAGCTCGCCGGGACAGGGTCTGGCTTTCTTT.

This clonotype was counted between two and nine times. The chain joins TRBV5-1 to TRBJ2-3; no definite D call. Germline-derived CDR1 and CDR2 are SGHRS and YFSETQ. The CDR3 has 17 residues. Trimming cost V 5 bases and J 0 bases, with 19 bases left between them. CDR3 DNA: TGCGCCAGCAGTCCAGCAGCAACTGGCAAAAGCACAGATACGCAGTATTTT. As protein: CASSPAATGKSTDTQYF.

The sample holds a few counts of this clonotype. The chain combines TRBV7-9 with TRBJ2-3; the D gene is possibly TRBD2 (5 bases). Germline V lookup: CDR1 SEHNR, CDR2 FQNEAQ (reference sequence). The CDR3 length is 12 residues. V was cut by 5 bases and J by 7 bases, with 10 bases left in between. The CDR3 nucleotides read TGTGCCAGCAGCACACGCGGGTATACGCAGTATTTT. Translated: CASSTRGYTQYF.

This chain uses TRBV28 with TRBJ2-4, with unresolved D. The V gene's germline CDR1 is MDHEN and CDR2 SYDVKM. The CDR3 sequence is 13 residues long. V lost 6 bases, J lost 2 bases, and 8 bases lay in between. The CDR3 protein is CASSPDPKNIQYF. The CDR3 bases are TGTGCCAGCAGCCCGGACCCCAAAAACATTCAGTACTTC.

Here the CDR3 DNA reads TGTGCCAGCAGCCTACACAGGGCGGGTGGTGAGACCCAGTACTTC. Translated: CASSLHRAGGETQYF. The rearrangement joins TRBV7-8 to TRBJ2-5, with D perhaps TRBD1 (6 bases). V dropped 5 bases and J dropped 5 bases, with 18 bases sitting between them. Germline V gene data show CDR1 as SGHVS and CDR2 as FQNEAQ. The CDR3 totals 15 residues.

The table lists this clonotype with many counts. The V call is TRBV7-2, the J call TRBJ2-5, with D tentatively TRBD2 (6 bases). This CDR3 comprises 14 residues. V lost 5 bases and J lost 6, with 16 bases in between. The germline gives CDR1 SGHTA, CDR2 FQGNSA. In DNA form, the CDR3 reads TGTGCCAGCAGCCCCGACCTCGGGGGTAAGACCCAGTACTTC. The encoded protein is CASSPDLGGKTQYF.

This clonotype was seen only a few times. The CDR3 DNA reads TGTGCCAGCAGTCCAGGGTACGACTCACTCGGGGCGGATACGCAGTATTTT. Protein product: CASSPGYDSLGADTQYF. The chain joins TRBV12-3 or TRBV12-4 to TRBJ2-3; either TRBD1 or TRBD2 may fit D (5 bases each). The CDR3 is 17 amino acids. V was clipped by 5 bases and J by 6 bases, with 24 bases between them.

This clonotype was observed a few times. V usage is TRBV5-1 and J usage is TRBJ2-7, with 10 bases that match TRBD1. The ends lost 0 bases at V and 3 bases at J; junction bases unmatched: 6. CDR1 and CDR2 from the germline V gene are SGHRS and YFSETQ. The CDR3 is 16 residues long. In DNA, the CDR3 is TGCGCCAGCAGCTTGGCTCTCCGGGACAGGGGCTACGAGCAGTACTTC. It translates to CASSLALRDRGYEQYF.

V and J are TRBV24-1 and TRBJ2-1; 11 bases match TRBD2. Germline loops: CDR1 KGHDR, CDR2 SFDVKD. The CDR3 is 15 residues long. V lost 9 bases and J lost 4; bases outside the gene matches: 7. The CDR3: CATRLLAGAYNEQFF. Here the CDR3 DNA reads TGTGCCACCCGCTTACTAGCGGGAGCTTACAATGAGCAGTTCTTC.